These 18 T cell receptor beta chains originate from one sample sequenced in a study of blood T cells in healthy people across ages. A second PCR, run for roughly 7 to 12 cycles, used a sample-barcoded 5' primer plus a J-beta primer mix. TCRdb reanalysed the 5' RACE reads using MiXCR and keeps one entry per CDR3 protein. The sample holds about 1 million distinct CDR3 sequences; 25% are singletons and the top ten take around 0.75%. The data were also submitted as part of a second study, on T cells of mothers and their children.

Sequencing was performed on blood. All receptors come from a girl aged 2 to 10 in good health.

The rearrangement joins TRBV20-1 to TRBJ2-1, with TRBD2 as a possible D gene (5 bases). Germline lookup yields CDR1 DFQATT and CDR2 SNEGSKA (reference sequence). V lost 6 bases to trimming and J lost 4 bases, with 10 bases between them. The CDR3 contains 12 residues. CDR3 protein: CSALVGYNEQFF. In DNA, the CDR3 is TGCAGTGCACTAGTGGGGTACAATGAGCAGTTCTTC.

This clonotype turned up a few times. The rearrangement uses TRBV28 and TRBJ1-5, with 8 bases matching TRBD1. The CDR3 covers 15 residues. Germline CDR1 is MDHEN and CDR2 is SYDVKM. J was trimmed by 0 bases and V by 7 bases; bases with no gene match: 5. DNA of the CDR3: TGTGCCAGCATTTACACAGGGGGTAGCAATCAGCCCCAGCATTTT. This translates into CASIYTGGSNQPQHF.

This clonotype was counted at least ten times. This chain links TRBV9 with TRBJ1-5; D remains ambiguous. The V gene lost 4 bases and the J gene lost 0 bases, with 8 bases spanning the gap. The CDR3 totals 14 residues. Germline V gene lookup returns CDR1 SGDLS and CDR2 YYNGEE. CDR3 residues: CASSPGGSNQPQHF. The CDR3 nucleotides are TGTGCCAGCAGCCCCGGCGGTAGCAATCAGCCCCAGCATTTT. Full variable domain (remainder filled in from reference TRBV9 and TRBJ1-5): DSGVTQTPKHLITATGQRVTLRCSPRSGDLSVYWYQQSLDQGLQFLIQYYNGEERAKGNILERFSAQQFPDLHSELNLSSLELGDSALYFCASSPGGSNQPQHFGDGTRLSIL.

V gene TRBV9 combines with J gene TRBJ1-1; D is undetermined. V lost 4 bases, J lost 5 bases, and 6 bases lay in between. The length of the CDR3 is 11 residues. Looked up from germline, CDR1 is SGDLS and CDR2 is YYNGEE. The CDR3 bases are TGTGCCAGCAGCCCCATGACTGAAGCTTTCTTT. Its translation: CASSPMTEAFF.

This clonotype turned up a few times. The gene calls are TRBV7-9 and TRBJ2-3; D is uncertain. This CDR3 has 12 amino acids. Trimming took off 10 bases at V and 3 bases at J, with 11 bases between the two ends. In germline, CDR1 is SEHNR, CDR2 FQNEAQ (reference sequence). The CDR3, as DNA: TGTGCCAAATCAGCATATACAGATACGCAGTATTTT. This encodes CAKSAYTDTQYF.

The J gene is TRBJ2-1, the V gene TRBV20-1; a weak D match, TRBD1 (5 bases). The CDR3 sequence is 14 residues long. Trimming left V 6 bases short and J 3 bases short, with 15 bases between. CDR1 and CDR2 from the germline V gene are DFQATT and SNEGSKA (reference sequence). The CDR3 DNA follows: TGCAGTGCGAAGGTGGGGCGGATCTACAATGAGCAGTTCTTC. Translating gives CSAKVGRIYNEQFF.

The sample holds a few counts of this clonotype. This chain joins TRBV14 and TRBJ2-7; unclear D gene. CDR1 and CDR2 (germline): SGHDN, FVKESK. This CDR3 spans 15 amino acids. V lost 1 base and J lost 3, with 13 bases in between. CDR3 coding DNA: TGTGCCAGCAGCCAAGGGTCTGCGTTATTCTACGAGCAGTACTTC. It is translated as CASSQGSALFYEQYF.

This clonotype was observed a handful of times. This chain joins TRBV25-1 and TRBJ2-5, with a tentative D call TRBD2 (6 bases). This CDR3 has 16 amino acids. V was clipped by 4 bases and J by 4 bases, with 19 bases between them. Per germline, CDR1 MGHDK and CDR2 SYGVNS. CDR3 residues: CASSGAGTGLRETQYF. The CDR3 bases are TGTGCCAGCAGTGGGGCCGGGACGGGACTTCGAGAGACCCAGTACTTC.

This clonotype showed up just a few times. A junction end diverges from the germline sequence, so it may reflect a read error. The CDR3 spells CASRQNSGANVPTF. CDR3 bases: TGTGCCAGCAGACAAAACTCTGGGGCCAACGTCCCGACTTTC. The genes are TRBV6-9 and TRBJ2-6, with D possibly matching TRBD1 (5 bases). Germline CDR1 reads MNHGY; CDR2 reads SVAAGI. This CDR3 has 14 residues.

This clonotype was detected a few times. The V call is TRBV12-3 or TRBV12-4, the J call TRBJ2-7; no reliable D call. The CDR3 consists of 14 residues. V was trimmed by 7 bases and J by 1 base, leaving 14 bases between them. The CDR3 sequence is CASNNPPASYEQYF. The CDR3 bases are TGTGCCAGCAATAATCCTCCAGCTTCCTACGAGCAGTACTTC.

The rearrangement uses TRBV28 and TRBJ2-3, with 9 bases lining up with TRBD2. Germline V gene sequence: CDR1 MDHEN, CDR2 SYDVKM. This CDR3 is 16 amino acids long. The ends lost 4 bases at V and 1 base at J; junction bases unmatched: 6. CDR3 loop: CASSYIAGEGTDTQYF. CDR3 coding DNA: TGTGCCAGCAGTTATATAGCGGGAGAGGGCACAGATACGCAGTATTTT.

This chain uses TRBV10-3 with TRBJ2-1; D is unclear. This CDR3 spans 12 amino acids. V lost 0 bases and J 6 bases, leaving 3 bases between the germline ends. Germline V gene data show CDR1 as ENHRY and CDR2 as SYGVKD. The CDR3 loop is CAISESANEQFF. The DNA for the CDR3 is TGTGCCATCAGTGAGTCGGCCAATGAGCAGTTCTTC.

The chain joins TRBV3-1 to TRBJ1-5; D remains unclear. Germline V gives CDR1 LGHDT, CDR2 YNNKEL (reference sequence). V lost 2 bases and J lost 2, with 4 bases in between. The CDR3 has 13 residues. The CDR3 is CASSQYRNQPQHF. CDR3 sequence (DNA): TGTGCCAGCAGCCAATATCGCAATCAGCCCCAGCATTTT.

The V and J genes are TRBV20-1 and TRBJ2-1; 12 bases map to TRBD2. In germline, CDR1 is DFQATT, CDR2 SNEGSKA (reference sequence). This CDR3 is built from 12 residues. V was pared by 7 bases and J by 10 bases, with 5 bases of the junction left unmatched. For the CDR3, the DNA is TGCAGTGGGGGACTAGCGGGTAGGGAGCAGTTCTTC. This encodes CSGGLAGREQFF.

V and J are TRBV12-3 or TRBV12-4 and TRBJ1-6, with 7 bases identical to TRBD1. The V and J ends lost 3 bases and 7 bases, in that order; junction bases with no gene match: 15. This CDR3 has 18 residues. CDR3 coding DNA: TGTGCCAGCAGTTTGGCCGTAAGACAGGGATCGAAGAATTCACCCCTCCACTTT. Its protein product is CASSLAVRQGSKNSPLHF.

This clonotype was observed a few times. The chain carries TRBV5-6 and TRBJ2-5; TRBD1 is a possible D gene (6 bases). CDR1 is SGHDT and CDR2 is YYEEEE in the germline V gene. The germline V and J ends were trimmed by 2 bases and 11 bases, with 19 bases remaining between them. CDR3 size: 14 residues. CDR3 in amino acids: CASSFRTALREQYF. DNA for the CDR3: TGTGCCAGCAGCTTTAGGACAGCCCTACGAGAGCAGTACTTC.

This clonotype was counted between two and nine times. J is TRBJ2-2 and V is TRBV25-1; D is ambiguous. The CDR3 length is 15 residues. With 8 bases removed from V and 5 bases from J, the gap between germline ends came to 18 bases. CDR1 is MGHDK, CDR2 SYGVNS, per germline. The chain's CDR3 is CASHPGSYATGELFF. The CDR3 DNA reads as TGTGCCAGCCACCCCGGGTCATATGCTACCGGGGAGCTGTTTTTT.

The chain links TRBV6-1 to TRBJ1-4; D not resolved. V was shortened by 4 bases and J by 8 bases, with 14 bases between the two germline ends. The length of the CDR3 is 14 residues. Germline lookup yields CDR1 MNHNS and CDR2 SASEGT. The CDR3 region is CASSGVWEGEKLFF. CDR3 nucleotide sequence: TGTGCCAGCAGTGGAGTTTGGGAAGGAGAAAAACTGTTTTTT.